What follows are 23 T cell receptor beta chains derived from one specimen sequenced in a study of blood T cell repertoires in COVID-19. Assay used: immunoSEQ multiplex PCR; TCRdb lists only in-frame clones, some missing. The sample has some 160,000 clones, 84% seen once. The sequencing sample was made of peripheral blood. These TCRs come from a woman older than 75 with COVID-19, enrolled during active disease.

This chain connects TRBV7-6 to TRBJ2-7; D unclear. This CDR3 spans 11 amino acids. Germline CDR1 reads SGHVS; CDR2 reads FNYEAQ. Trimming cost V 5 bases and J 4 bases, with 6 bases left between them. Here the CDR3 DNA reads TGTGCCAGCAGCCTCCCGTACGAGCAGTACTTC. This codes for CASSLPYEQYF.

V and J are TRBV6-5 and TRBJ2-1; D might be TRBD2 (6 bases). CDR3 size: 12 residues. Germline CDR1 reads MNHEY; CDR2 reads SVGAGI. V was trimmed by 4 bases and J by 6 bases, leaving 7 bases between them. The CDR3 sequence: CASSSGGNEQFF. CDR3 nucleotides: TGTGCCAGCAGTTCCGGGGGCAATGAGCAGTTCTTC.

V usage is TRBV7-2 and J usage is TRBJ2-3, with D possibly TRBD1 on 5 matching bases. This CDR3 is built from 15 residues. V was shortened by 3 bases and J by 6 bases, with 16 bases between the two germline ends. CDR1 is SGHTA, CDR2 FQGNSA, per germline. CDR3 amino acids: CASSFRQGWLDTQYF. The CDR3 DNA sequence: TGTGCCAGCAGCTTCCGGCAGGGTTGGTTGGATACGCAGTATTTT.

The chain links TRBV18 to TRBJ2-1; weak D call: TRBD2 (6 bases). The germline gives CDR1 KGHSH, CDR2 LQKENI. This CDR3 is built from 16 residues. V lost 4 bases and J 0 bases, leaving 13 bases between the germline ends. The chain's CDR3 is CASSLKTRSSYNEQFF. CDR3 bases: TGTGCCAGCTCACTAAAGACTAGAAGCTCCTACAATGAGCAGTTCTTC.

The V gene is TRBV4-2, the J gene TRBJ1-1; D is perhaps TRBD1 (6 bases). V lost 0 bases and J 5 bases, leaving 13 bases between the germline ends. Germline assignment: CDR1 LGHNA and CDR2 YNFKEQ. CDR3 length: 15 amino acids. CDR3 in amino acids: CASSQDSQGLTEAFF. CDR3 coding DNA: TGTGCCAGCAGCCAAGATTCGCAGGGGCTGACTGAAGCTTTCTTT.

This rearrangement joins TRBV30 to TRBJ2-2; D uncertain. The CDR3 length is 12 residues. Germline CDR1 reads GTSNPN; CDR2 reads SVGIG (reference sequence). V lost 8 bases and J 6 bases, leaving 13 bases between the germline ends. The DNA of the CDR3 is TGTGCCGGATTTAGCTCGGCCGGGGAGCTGTTTTTT. Its protein product is CAGFSSAGELFF.

The genes are TRBV7-3 and TRBJ2-3; 7 nucleotides line up with TRBD2. The CDR3 totals 16 residues. Germline-derived CDR1 and CDR2 are SGHTA and FQGTGA. J gave up 2 bases and V 1 base, and 6 bases lay outside the gene matches. The CDR3: CASSLIPGGNTDTQYF. CDR3 DNA sequence: TGTGCCAGCAGCTTAATTCCGGGGGGAAACACAGATACGCAGTATTTT.

The genes are TRBV6-2 or TRBV6-3 and TRBJ1-1; 7 bases line up with TRBD1. The CDR3 length is 17 residues. V lost 2 bases and J lost 0; bases outside the gene matches: 9. Germline V gene lookup returns CDR1 MNHEY and CDR2 SVGEGT. CDR3 residues: CASSYPGGGKVNTEAFF. For the CDR3, the DNA is TGTGCCAGCAGTTACCCAGGGGGTGGTAAGGTGAACACTGAAGCTTTCTTT.

The chain couples TRBV7-6 to TRBJ2-7; TRBD1 aligns across 9 bases. CDR3 size: 15 residues. Losses at the gene ends were 7 bases for V and 3 bases for J; bases not matched to a gene: 10. Per germline, CDR1 SGHVS and CDR2 FNYEAQ. The CDR3 DNA reads TGTGCCAGCATCCCCTCGGGACAGGGAGTCTACGAGCAGTACTTC. It translates to CASIPSGQGVYEQYF. Full variable domain (missing parts from reference TRBV7-6 and TRBJ2-7): GAGVSQSPRYKVTKRGQDVALRCDPISGHVSLYWYRQALGQGPEFLTYFNYEAQQDKSGLPNDRFSAERPEGSISTLTIQRTEQRDSAMYRCASIPSGQGVYEQYFGPGTRLTVT.

The CDR3 spells CASRGDSYGYTF. The CDR3 DNA sequence: TGCGCCAGCAGGGGGGACAGCTATGGCTACACCTTC. The V gene is TRBV10-2, the J gene TRBJ1-2; 7 bases fit TRBD1. J lost 4 bases, V lost 6 bases, and 2 bases had no gene match. From germline, CDR1 is WSHSY and CDR2 SAAADI. The CDR3 is 12 amino acids.

The genes are TRBV25-1 and TRBJ1-6; weak D call: TRBD1 (5 bases). The V end was cut by 4 bases, the J end by 4 bases, with 11 bases between. Germline-derived CDR1 and CDR2 are MGHDK and SYGVNS. The CDR3 runs 15 residues. The CDR3 region is CASSGRQLYNSPLHF. The CDR3 bases are TGTGCCAGCAGTGGAAGACAGCTTTATAATTCACCCCTCCACTTT.

The gene calls are TRBV6-5 and TRBJ2-3; D might be TRBD1 (6 bases). The V and J ends lost 8 bases and 2 bases respectively, with 8 bases between them. The CDR3 loop spans 12 amino acids. Germline CDR1 and CDR2: MNHEY and SVGAGI. This CDR3 reads CASRTVTDTQYF. The CDR3 nucleotides read TGTGCCAGCCGGACAGTCACAGATACGCAGTATTTT.

The CDR3 spells CASSNKGRDTEAFF. The CDR3 bases are TGCGCCAGCAGCAACAAGGGGCGCGACACTGAAGCTTTCTTT. The rearrangement links TRBV5-1 to TRBJ1-1; perhaps TRBD1 as D (5 bases). The V gene's germline CDR1 is SGHRS and CDR2 YFSETQ. This CDR3 spans 14 amino acids. The V end was cut by 4 bases, the J end by 3 bases, with 13 bases between.

V and J are TRBV2 and TRBJ2-3, with 7 bases that match TRBD2. Germline V gene data show CDR1 as SNHLY and CDR2 as FYNNEI. The CDR3 has 16 residues. J lost 0 bases, V lost 4 bases, and 7 bases had no gene match. The DNA of the CDR3 is TGTGCCAGCAGTGCCTGGCGGGGGAGGAGCACAGATACGCAGTATTTT. It translates to CASSAWRGRSTDTQYF.

The CDR3 here is CAWGGLAGGYNEQFF. CDR3 nucleotides: TGTGCCTGGGGGGGACTAGCGGGAGGCTACAATGAGCAGTTCTTC. V is TRBV30 and J is TRBJ2-1; the match to TRBD2 covers 15 bases. The J segment lost 3 bases and the V segment lost 5 bases, leaving 2 bases of the junction unmatched. The CDR3 is made up of 15 amino acids. Germline values: CDR1 GTSNPN, CDR2 SVGIG (reference sequence).

Concerning this clone itself: Distinct nucleotide sequences in the sample also encode this CDR3. This chain joins TRBV11-2 and TRBJ2-7; TRBD1 agrees at 9 bases. Germline CDR1 SGHAT, CDR2 FQNNGV. This CDR3 contains 14 residues. V dropped 5 bases and J dropped 1; count of bases not matched to a gene: 3. The CDR3, as DNA: TGTGCCAGCAGCCTCGACAGGGGGTCCTACGAGCAGTACTTC. Protein sequence: CASSLDRGSYEQYF.

There are a few counts of this clone. This chain uses TRBV18 with TRBJ1-2; D may be TRBD1 (5 bases). The CDR3 runs 13 residues. Per germline, CDR1 KGHSH and CDR2 LQKENI. The V and J ends lost 3 bases and 3 bases respectively, with 8 bases between them. The CDR3 here is CASSPSGDYGYTF. CDR3 coding DNA: TGTGCCAGCTCACCCTCGGGGGACTATGGCTACACCTTC.

The rearrangement uses TRBV6-5 and TRBJ1-4; 9 bases are a match to TRBD1. The CDR3 is 14 amino acids. The J segment lost 7 bases and the V segment lost 4 bases, leaving 4 bases of the junction unmatched. Germline values: CDR1 MNHEY, CDR2 SVGAGI. The CDR3 DNA reads TGTGCCAGCAGTTCACAGGGGGCGTTTGAAAAACTGTTTTTT. As protein: CASSSQGAFEKLFF.

The rearrangement links TRBV30 to TRBJ2-2, with 9 bases lining up with TRBD2. There are 16 residues in the CDR3. J was trimmed by 4 bases and V by 0 bases; bases with no gene match: 6. Germline V gene data show CDR1 as GTSNPN and CDR2 as SVGIG (reference sequence). CDR3 protein: CAWSVLGGRATGELFF. The CDR3 coding sequence is TGTGCCTGGAGTGTACTGGGCGGGAGGGCCACCGGGGAGCTGTTTTTT.

The chain couples TRBV6-1 to TRBJ2-3; 8 positions match TRBD1. The CDR3 runs 15 residues. Germline assignment: CDR1 MNHNS and CDR2 SASEGT. Trimming at V came to 5 bases and at J to 2 bases, leaving 6 bases not matched to a gene. CDR3 sequence reads: CASSSTGEHTDTQYF. CDR3 in DNA: TGTGCCAGCAGTTCGACAGGGGAACACACAGATACGCAGTATTTT.

This rearrangement joins TRBV24-1 to TRBJ2-5, with D unresolved. Germline-derived CDR1 and CDR2 are KGHDR and SFDVKD. Trimming shortened V by 0 bases and J by 5 bases, and 9 bases separated the two germline ends. The CDR3 contains 14 residues. The CDR3 DNA sequence: TGTGCCACCAGTGATTTGTACAGTCTGGAGACCCAGTACTTC. Its translation: CATSDLYSLETQYF.

The CDR3 DNA sequence: TGTGCCAGCAGCTTAGGTACAGGAAACGAAAAACTGTTTTTT. It yields the protein CASSLGTGNEKLFF. The chain couples TRBV7-9 to TRBJ1-4; D possibly corresponds to TRBD1 (5 bases). From germline, CDR1 is SEHNR and CDR2 FQNEAQ (reference sequence). Trimming removed 1 base from V and 8 bases from J, with 11 bases in between. There are 14 residues in the CDR3. The full variable domain, completed using reference TRBV7-9 and TRBJ1-4, is DTGVSQNPRHKITKRGQNVTFRCDPISEHNRLYWYRQTLGQGPEFLTYFQNEAQLEKSRLLSDRFSAERPKGSFSTLEIQRTEQGDSAMYLCASSLGTGNEKLFFGSGTQLSVL.

The chain employs TRBV6-2 or TRBV6-3 and TRBJ1-2; 8 positions match TRBD1. CDR1 is MNHEY and CDR2 is SVGEGT in the germline V gene. J gave up 0 bases and V 4 bases, and 4 bases lay outside the gene matches. This CDR3 is 15 amino acids long. DNA for the CDR3: TGTGCCAGCAGTTTCCGGGACAGGTCTAACTATGGCTACACCTTC. Its translation is CASSFRDRSNYGYTF.